Following are 25 T cell receptor beta chains from one sample sequenced in a study of cytomegalovirus exposure and HLA in healthy donors. 60 Vbeta and 13 Jbeta primers were used in PCR. Profiling relied on immunoSEQ multiplex PCR, and the TCRdb table lists in-frame clones only, not all of them. The table includes 150,000 to 200,000 clones, around three quarters detected once. The material sequenced was PBMCs. The source is a woman in her forties or fifties in good health and CMV-seronegative.

The V and J genes are TRBV5-6 and TRBJ2-5, with 7 bases lining up with TRBD1. Gene TRBJ2-7 matches the end of the DNA better, so the J call may be wrong. The germline V gene has CDR1 SGHDT and CDR2 YYEEEE. The CDR3 spans 15 residues. This CDR3 is CASRQDRAPGYEQYF. For the CDR3, the DNA is TGTGCCAGCAGGCAAGACAGGGCCCCAGGGTACGAGCAGTACTTC.

The chain joins TRBV7-2 to TRBJ2-5; TRBD1 agrees at 10 bases. The CDR3 totals 15 residues. The germline gives CDR1 SGHTA, CDR2 FQGNSA. Germline trimming cut 5 bases from V and 5 bases from J; bases unmatched to any gene: 8. The CDR3 DNA follows: TGTGCCAGCAGCCCAGGACAGGGGGGGATGGAGACCCAGTACTTC. Amino acids: CASSPGQGGMETQYF.

This chain uses TRBV6-1 with TRBJ1-5, with D possibly TRBD1 on 5 matching bases. The germline gives CDR1 MNHNS, CDR2 SASEGT. This CDR3 has 16 amino acids. The ends were cut back, 4 bases at V and 0 bases at J, with 13 bases in the middle. The CDR3 sequence is CASSGRGRTSNQPQHF. In DNA, the CDR3 is TGTGCCAGCAGTGGGAGGGGAAGAACTAGCAATCAGCCCCAGCATTTT.

Notes on this clone: Distinct nucleotide sequences in the sample also encode this CDR3. The chain is built from TRBV9 and TRBJ2-5; 7 bases fit TRBD2. The ends lost 0 bases at V and 3 bases at J; junction bases unmatched: 2. The germline V gene encodes CDR1 SGDLS and CDR2 YYNGEE. This CDR3 is 14 amino acids long. The CDR3, as DNA: TGTGCCAGCAGCGTAGGACTAGCAGAAGAGACCCAGTACTTC. This sequence encodes CASSVGLAEETQYF.

The J gene is TRBJ1-3, the V gene TRBV5-1; D remains unclear. The CDR3 loop spans 15 amino acids. CDR1 is SGHRS, CDR2 YFSETQ, per germline. The V end lost 0 bases, the J end lost 0 bases, and 7 bases lay between the germline ends. The CDR3 coding sequence is TGCGCCAGCAGCTTGGGGGCGATCTCTGGAAACACCATATATTTT. It translates to CASSLGAISGNTIYF.

CDR3 region: CASSLGGNEQFF. The CDR3 coding sequence is TGTGCCAGCAGTTTAGGGGGGAATGAGCAGTTCTTC. The chain recombines TRBV28 with TRBJ2-1; a weak D match, TRBD2 (6 bases). V dropped 2 bases and J dropped 7 bases, with 6 bases sitting between them. The CDR3 is 12 residues long. Germline CDR1 and CDR2: MDHEN and SYDVKM.

The gene calls are TRBV28 and TRBJ2-1, with D uncertain. Germline V gives CDR1 MDHEN, CDR2 SYDVKM. Trimming stripped 4 bases from V and 5 bases from J, with 6 bases between. CDR3 size: 12 residues. DNA of the CDR3: TGTGCCAGCAGTTGGCTAGACAATGAGCAGTTCTTC. Residues: CASSWLDNEQFF. The whole variable domain, remainder taken from reference TRBV28 and TRBJ2-1, is DVKVTQSSRYLVKRTGEKVFLECVQDMDHENMFWYRQDPGLGLRLIYFSYDVKMKEKGDIPEGYSVSREKKERFSLILESASTNQTSMYLCASSWLDNEQFFGPGTRLTVL.

This clone was detected only once. CDR3 in DNA: TGTGCCAGCAGCTTAGGATCAGGGTCCTATGGCTACACCTTC. Translated, it gives CASSLGSGSYGYTF. The V gene is TRBV11-2, the J gene TRBJ1-2, with D maybe TRBD1 (5 bases). Per germline, CDR1 SGHAT and CDR2 FQNNGV. V lost 1 base and J lost 4, with 10 bases in between. The CDR3 consists of 14 residues. The full variable domain, completed using reference TRBV11-2 and TRBJ1-2, is EAGVAQSPRYKIIEKRQSVAFWCNPISGHATLYWYQQILGQGPKLLIQFQNNGVVDDSQLPKDRFSAERLKGVDSTLKIQPAKLEDSAVYLCASSLGSGSYGYTFGSGTRLTVV.

The chain combines TRBV14 with TRBJ2-7, with 7 bases lining up with TRBD1. This CDR3 has 16 amino acids. Germline V gives CDR1 SGHDN, CDR2 FVKESK. V lost 4 bases to trimming and J lost 5 bases; unmatched junction nucleotides: 14. The CDR3 spells CASSPRRRDSADEQYF. CDR3 DNA sequence: TGTGCCAGCAGCCCCCGCCGCCGGGACAGTGCGGACGAGCAGTACTTC.

The chain couples TRBV7-8 to TRBJ1-1, with 7 bases that match TRBD1. Per the germline V gene, CDR1 is SGHVS and CDR2 is FQNEAQ. This CDR3 region has 15 residues. The V gene end was trimmed by 4 bases and the J gene end by 0 bases; junction bases not matched to a gene: 5. The CDR3 nucleotides are TGTGCCAGCAGCTCCAGGGACAGAGTGAACACTGAAGCTTTCTTT. Encoded protein: CASSSRDRVNTEAFF.

The J gene is TRBJ1-6, the V gene TRBV5-6; D might be TRBD1 (5 bases). V was cut by 2 bases and J by 8 bases, with 11 bases left in between. Germline CDR1 SGHDT, CDR2 YYEEEE. CDR3 length: 14 amino acids. The CDR3 protein is CASSLDDSYSPLHF. The CDR3 region has the DNA TGTGCCAGCAGCTTAGATGACAGTTATTCACCCCTCCACTTT. Full variable domain (remainder filled in from reference TRBV5-6 and TRBJ1-6): DAGVTQSPTHLIKTRGQQVTLRCSPKSGHDTVSWYQQALGQGPQFIFQYYEEEERQRGNFPDRFSGHQFPNYSSELNVNALLLGDSALYLCASSLDDSYSPLHFGNGTRLTVT.

This clone came up once. The chain recombines TRBV27 with TRBJ1-1, with unresolved D. V lost 0 bases and J lost 1, with 12 bases in between. The length of the CDR3 is 16 residues. Germline V gene lookup returns CDR1 MNHEY and CDR2 SMNVEV (reference sequence). The CDR3 bases are TGTGCCAGCAGTTTATCTTTTACTATGGGGAACACTGAAGCTTTCTTT. This gives the protein CASSLSFTMGNTEAFF.

The J gene is TRBJ1-2, the V gene TRBV6-4; D uncertain. V was shortened by 8 bases and J by 8 bases, with 27 bases between the two germline ends. This CDR3 is 16 amino acids long. Looked up from germline, CDR1 is MRHNA and CDR2 is SNTAGT. CDR3 protein: CASPPPTVAAEEGYTF. The CDR3 bases are TGTGCCAGCCCCCCCCCGACCGTAGCCGCCGAGGAAGGCTACACCTTC.

The V call is TRBV7-2, the J call TRBJ2-2; D is possibly TRBD1 (5 bases). This CDR3 comprises 15 residues. Per germline, CDR1 SGHTA and CDR2 FQGNSA. Trimming cost V 1 base and J 5 bases, with 11 bases left between them. The CDR3, as DNA: TGTGCCAGCAGCTTAGTCCCAGGGCGAACCGGGGAGCTGTTTTTT. Translating gives CASSLVPGRTGELFF.

The rearrangement links TRBV4-3 to TRBJ1-2; TRBD1 aligns across 12 bases. Trimming removed 1 base from V and 9 bases from J; junction bases left unmatched: 6. This CDR3 has 15 residues. CDR1 and CDR2 (germline): LGHNA, YSLEER. CDR3 amino acids: CASSQGDRGRVSYTF. The CDR3, as DNA: TGCGCCAGCAGCCAAGGGGACAGGGGGCGAGTAAGCTACACCTTC.

V and J are TRBV28 and TRBJ1-2; D is ambiguous. Trimming pared 3 bases from V and 4 bases from J, leaving 9 bases between. Germline CDR1 reads MDHEN; CDR2 reads SYDVKM. The CDR3 length is 13 residues. CDR3 bases: TGTGCCAGCAGTTTGCCGGGGAGCTATGGCTACACCTTC. Protein sequence: CASSLPGSYGYTF.

This chain uses TRBV5-1 with TRBJ2-3; TRBD2 matches 10 bases. This CDR3 region has 15 residues. V was clipped by 5 bases and J by 2 bases; unmatched bases: 5. In germline, CDR1 is SGHRS, CDR2 YFSETQ. In nucleotides, the CDR3 is TGCGCCAGCAGAGCGGGGGGGCCTAACACAGATACGCAGTATTTT. It translates to CASRAGGPNTDTQYF.

The rearrangement joins TRBV4-3 to TRBJ1-6, with 9 bases identical to TRBD1. After removal of 1 base from V and 7 bases from J, the junction contained 2 bases not matched to a gene. CDR3 length equals 15 residues. Germline lookup yields CDR1 LGHNA and CDR2 YSLEER. This chain's CDR3 is CASSQAGTGNSPLHF. CDR3 coding DNA: TGCGCCAGCAGCCAAGCCGGGACAGGGAATTCACCCCTCCACTTT.

A few counts support this clone. The J gene is TRBJ2-5, the V gene TRBV7-2, with D possibly matching TRBD1 (6 bases). The CDR3 spans 13 residues. V lost 5 bases and J lost 5, with 12 bases in between. Germline V gives CDR1 SGHTA, CDR2 FQGNSA. The CDR3 region is CASSQQGWETQYF. CDR3 DNA sequence: TGTGCCAGCAGCCAACAGGGATGGGAGACCCAGTACTTC.

The rearrangement uses TRBV28 and TRBJ2-1; the match to TRBD2 covers 7 bases. Germline V gene lookup returns CDR1 MDHEN and CDR2 SYDVKM. There are 14 residues in the CDR3. V shed 8 bases, J shed 7 bases, and the junction held 11 bases outside the gene matches. In nucleotides, the CDR3 is TGTGCCAGCCTTGAACGACTAGCACTAAATGAGCAGTTCTTC. Amino acids: CASLERLALNEQFF. Full variable domain (missing parts from reference TRBV28 and TRBJ2-1): DVKVTQSSRYLVKRTGEKVFLECVQDMDHENMFWYRQDPGLGLRLIYFSYDVKMKEKGDIPEGYSVSREKKERFSLILESASTNQTSMYLCASLERLALNEQFFGPGTRLTVL.

A remark on this clone: At one end, the junction sequence differs from germline, possibly due to a read error. The chain joins TRBV7-9 to TRBJ2-7; the match to TRBD1 covers 8 bases. CDR1 and CDR2 (germline): SEHNR, FQNEAQ (reference sequence). CDR3 length equals 14 residues. CDR3 bases: TGTTCCAGCAAACTTGGACAGGGATCTACGACGCAGTACTTC. Its protein is CSSKLGQGSTTQYF.

The chain is built from TRBV6-6 and TRBJ1-2, with D perhaps TRBD1 (6 bases). The length of the CDR3 is 15 residues. Germline V CDR1 and CDR2: MNHNY, SVGAGI (reference sequence). Trimming took 2 bases from V and 8 from J, leaving 18 bases between them. The DNA for the CDR3 is TGTGCCAGCAGTTACGATCGGGGGGCGCTGAGCGGCTACACCTTC. Amino acid sequence: CASSYDRGALSGYTF.

This chain's CDR3 is CASSPGTGGRYEQYF. The CDR3 nucleotides read TGTGCCAGCAGCCCGGGGACAGGGGGCAGGTACGAGCAGTACTTC. V and J are TRBV11-3 and TRBJ2-5, with 12 bases aligning to TRBD1. The end of the DNA aligns better with TRBJ2-7, so the J call may be wrong. Germline V gene lookup returns CDR1 SGHNT and CDR2 YENEEA. This CDR3 contains 15 residues.

The rearrangement joins TRBV9 to TRBJ1-5; tentatively, D is TRBD1 (5 bases). V was shortened by 4 bases and J by 0 bases, with 11 bases between the two germline ends. This CDR3 has 15 residues. CDR1 is SGDLS and CDR2 is YYNGEE in the germline V gene. The CDR3 nucleotides read TGTGCCAGCAGCCCCGACAGCTATAGCAATCAGCCCCAGCATTTT. Translation: CASSPDSYSNQPQHF.

The CDR3 here is CASSPDSNLYEQYF. In DNA, the CDR3 is TGTGCCAGCTCACCAGACAGTAATCTGTACGAGCAGTACTTC. V gene TRBV18 combines with J gene TRBJ2-5, with D possibly matching TRBD1 (5 bases). The J call could be wrong; TRBJ2-7 is a better fit for the DNA end. CDR1 KGHSH and CDR2 LQKENI come from the germline V gene. CDR3 length equals 14 residues.